These T cell receptor beta chains were read from a single sample in a study of early T cells in non-severe SARS-CoV-2 infection. Via MiXCR, TCRdb re-called the 5' RACE reads, giving one row per CDR3 protein. The sample carries about 52,000 distinct CDR3 sequences, under 7.5% recorded once. The sequencing sample was made of whole blood. These receptors originate from an adult who was a healthcare worker with PCR-confirmed SARS-CoV-2 infection or an uninfected control (not recorded which). Each CDR3 is given with its conserved first and last residue. The D gene is left open where the match is weak. Clone size is not always given. Where it is, it says once, few, many or a class for expanded clones.

V,size,D,J,CDR3,DNA
TRBV14,many,TRBD1,TRBJ2-7,CASSQVPNWDRSYEQYF,TGTGCCAGCAGCCAAGTTCCGAATTGGGACAGGTCTTACGAGCAGTACTTC
TRBV2,many,TRBD1,TRBJ1-2,CASSLTGANYGYTF,TGTGCCAGCAGCCTGACAGGGGCTAACTATGGCTACACCTTC
TRBV29-1,NA,NA,TRBJ1-3,CSVTENTIYF,TGCAGCGTCACTGAAAACACCATATATTTT
TRBV5-1,NA,NA,TRBJ2-3,CASSLRGQGRTDTQYF,TGCGCCAGCAGCTTGCGCGGTCAGGGCCGGACAGACACGCAGTATTTT
TRBV11-2,few,TRBD1,TRBJ1-5,CASSLAPGGPNQPQHF,TGTGCCAGCAGCTTAGCGCCAGGGGGACCCAATCAGCCCCAGCATTTT
TRBV19,NA,NA,TRBJ1-1,CASEAANEAFF,TGTGCCAGTGAAGCGGCAAACGAAGCTTTCTTT
TRBV12-3/TRBV12-4,many,NA,TRBJ2-1,CASSRTDRNEQFF,TGTGCCAGCAGTCGGACAGACAGAAATGAGCAGTTCTTC
TRBV4-2,many,NA,TRBJ2-7,CASSQETQAAEQYF,TGTGCCAGCAGCCAAGAAACGCAAGCGGCCGAGCAGTACTTC
TRBV25-1,few,NA,TRBJ1-2,CASSERGGYGYTF,TGTGCCAGCAGTGAAAGGGGAGGCTATGGCTACACCTTC
TRBV7-8,many,TRBD1,TRBJ2-3,CASSPHWTGLRDTQYF,TGTGCCAGCAGCCCCCATTGGACAGGGTTACGGGATACGCAGTATTTT
TRBV10-3,few,NA,TRBJ2-1,CAISQTSNEQFF,TGTGCCATCAGTCAGACTAGCAATGAGCAGTTCTTC
TRBV29-1,many,TRBD2,TRBJ2-1,CSVLRGGSYNEQFF,TGCAGCGTTTTACGGGGGGGCTCCTACAATGAGCAGTTCTTC
TRBV12-3/TRBV12-4,many,NA,TRBJ2-5,CASSLEGGVGETQYF,TGTGCCAGCAGTCTAGAAGGGGGTGTTGGGGAGACCCAGTACTTC
TRBV4-1,many,TRBD1,TRBJ2-2,CASSRPGQGHGELFF,TGCGCCAGCAGCCGTCCCGGACAGGGTCACGGGGAGCTGTTTTTT
TRBV19,once,NA,TRBJ2-3,CASSIRGVRGTDTQYF,TGTGCCAGTAGTATACGCGGGGTACGTGGCACAGATACGCAGTATTTT
TRBV5-1,NA,NA,TRBJ1-1,CASSLDSVNTEAFF,TGCGCCAGCAGCTTGGATTCAGTTAACACTGAAGCTTTCTTT
TRBV2,few,NA,TRBJ1-2,CASSESRGQTYGYTF,TGTGCCAGCAGTGAATCACGTGGCCAAACCTATGGCTACACCTTC
TRBV11-2,many,NA,TRBJ1-6,CASSYWGAYNSPLHF,TGTGCCAGCAGCTACTGGGGAGCGTATAATTCACCCCTCCACTTT
TRBV6-2/TRBV6-3,many,TRBD1,TRBJ1-5,CASSLYRGLSSNQPQHF,TGTGCCAGCAGCCTATACAGGGGGCTCAGTAGCAATCAGCCCCAGCATTTT
TRBV14,few,NA,TRBJ2-3,CASSQFTDTQYF,TGTGCCAGCAGCCAATTCACAGATACGCAGTATTTT
TRBV12-3/TRBV12-4,NA,TRBD1,TRBJ2-4,CASSLGQGAKNIQYF,TGTGCCAGCAGCTTGGGACAGGGAGCCAAAAACATTCAGTACTTC
TRBV12-3/TRBV12-4,many,NA,TRBJ1-1,CAGSRTWDTEAFF,TGTGCCGGTTCACGGACCTGGGACACTGAAGCTTTCTTT
TRBV19,NA,NA,TRBJ2-2,CASSIGPLNTGELFF,TGTGCCAGTAGTATAGGGCCCCTGAACACCGGGGAGCTGTTTTTT
TRBV29-1,many,NA,TRBJ2-6,CSVVGWANVLTF,TGCAGCGTCGTCGGATGGGCCAACGTCCTGACTTTC
TRBV19,many,TRBD1,TRBJ2-5,CASSPRDRGLEETQYF,TGTGCCAGTAGTCCCAGGGACAGGGGCCTGGAGGAGACCCAGTACTTC
TRBV7-2,NA,NA,TRBJ2-2,CASSSRVSMSTGELFF,TGTGCCAGCAGCTCTCGGGTATCCATGTCCACCGGGGAGCTGTTTTTT
TRBV28,NA,NA,TRBJ2-3,CASSHDRLTQYF,TGTGCCAGCAGTCACGACAGGTTGACGCAGTATTTT
TRBV6-2/TRBV6-3,few,TRBD2,TRBJ2-4,CASSTHLAGGLDIQYF,TGTGCCAGCAGCACCCACTTAGCGGGGGGTTTGGACATTCAGTACTTC
TRBV6-5,many,TRBD1,TRBJ2-7,CASSYSRTGAYEQYF,TGTGCCAGCAGTTACTCCCGGACAGGGGCCTACGAGCAGTACTTC
TRBV6-6,many,TRBD2,TRBJ2-3,CASSQTGQLRSGGAADTQYF,TGTGCCAGCAGTCAAACAGGGCAGCTAAGGAGCGGGGGGGCGGCAGATACGCAGTATTTT
TRBV10-3,few,TRBD2,TRBJ2-3,CAISESSGGTDTQYF,TGTGCCATCAGTGAATCCAGCGGGGGAACAGATACGCAGTATTTT
TRBV15,many,TRBD2,TRBJ2-1,CATSRGSGGNEQFF,TGTGCCACCAGCAGAGGTTCGGGGGGAAATGAGCAGTTCTTC
TRBV29-1,many,NA,TRBJ2-5,CSVKGGTGETQYF,TGCAGCGTTAAGGGGGGGACTGGGGAGACCCAGTACTTC
TRBV7-2,few,NA,TRBJ2-3,CASSPWVDTQYF,TGTGCCAGCAGCCCGTGGGTCGATACGCAGTATTTT
TRBV16,many,NA,TRBJ1-5,CASSPRQGGHQPQHF,TGTGCCAGCAGCCCCCGGCAGGGTGGCCATCAGCCCCAGCATTTT
TRBV27,few,TRBD1,TRBJ2-2,CASSLRQGVNTGELFF,TGTGCCAGCAGTTTACGGCAGGGGGTAAACACCGGGGAGCTGTTTTTT
TRBV11-3,NA,NA,TRBJ1-4,CASTTFATNEKLFF,TGTGCCAGCACCACCTTTGCAACTAATGAAAAACTGTTTTTT
TRBV4-3,many,NA,TRBJ2-2,CASRHRAEINTGELFF,TGCGCCAGCAGACATCGAGCGGAGATTAACACCGGGGAGCTGTTTTTT
TRBV6-5,NA,NA,TRBJ2-1,CASSYLAGANEQFF,TGTGCCAGCAGTTACTTGGCTGGGGCCAATGAGCAGTTCTTC
TRBV7-2,many,NA,TRBJ2-7,CASSSGPTYEQYF,TGTGCCAGCAGCTCGGGGCCCACCTACGAGCAGTACTTC
TRBV7-2,few,NA,TRBJ2-7,CASSPGGNSYEQYF,TGTGCCAGCAGCCCCGGCGGAAACTCCTACGAGCAGTACTTC
TRBV5-1,many,NA,TRBJ1-1,CASSPLTGNTEAFF,TGCGCCAGCAGCCCTTTAACAGGAAACACTGAAGCTTTCTTT
TRBV11-2,NA,NA,TRBJ2-2,CASSFEPNTGELFF,TGTGCCAGCAGCTTCGAACCGAACACCGGGGAGCTGTTTTTT